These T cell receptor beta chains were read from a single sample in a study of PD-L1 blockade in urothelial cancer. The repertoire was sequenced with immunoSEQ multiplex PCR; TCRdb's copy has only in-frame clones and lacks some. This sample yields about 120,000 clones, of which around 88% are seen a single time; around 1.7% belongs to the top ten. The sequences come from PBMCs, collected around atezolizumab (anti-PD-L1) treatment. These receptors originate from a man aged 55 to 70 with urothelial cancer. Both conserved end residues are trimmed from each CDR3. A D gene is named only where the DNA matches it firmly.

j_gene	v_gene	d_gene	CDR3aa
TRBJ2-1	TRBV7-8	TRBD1	ASSLEVVQGAYNEQF
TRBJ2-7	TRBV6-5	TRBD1	ASGRTGGSGEQY
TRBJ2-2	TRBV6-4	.	ASSDKGGGAGELF
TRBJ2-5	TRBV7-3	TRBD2	ASSLTAGALETQY
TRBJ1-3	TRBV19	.	ASSLVAGDGNTIY
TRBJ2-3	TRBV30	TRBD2	AWSRGLAPDTQY
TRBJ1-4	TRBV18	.	ASSPAGMDEKLF
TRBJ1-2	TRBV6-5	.	ASSPREAYGYT
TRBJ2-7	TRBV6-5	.	ASTPTSSSYEQY
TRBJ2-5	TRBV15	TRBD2	ATSSPRGLAGGTQETQY
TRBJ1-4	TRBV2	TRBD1	ASRNSPTGGEKLF
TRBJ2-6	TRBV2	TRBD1	ASCQTGSGANVLT
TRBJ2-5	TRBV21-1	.	ASTTQETQY
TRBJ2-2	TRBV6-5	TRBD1	ASSGQGRGELF
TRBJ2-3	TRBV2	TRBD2	ASKELAGGLTDTQY
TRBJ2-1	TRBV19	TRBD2	ASSITGGRGTYNEQF
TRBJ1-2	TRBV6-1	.	ASSGRWTVEGYT
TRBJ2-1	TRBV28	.	ASSFSYGADLGVHSYNEQF
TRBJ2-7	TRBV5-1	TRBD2	ASSPRLAGVYEQY
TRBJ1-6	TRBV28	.	ASSPGQYYNSPLH
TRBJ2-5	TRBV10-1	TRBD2	ASSAGGRPSETQY
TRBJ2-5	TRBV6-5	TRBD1	ASSRGTGTQETQY